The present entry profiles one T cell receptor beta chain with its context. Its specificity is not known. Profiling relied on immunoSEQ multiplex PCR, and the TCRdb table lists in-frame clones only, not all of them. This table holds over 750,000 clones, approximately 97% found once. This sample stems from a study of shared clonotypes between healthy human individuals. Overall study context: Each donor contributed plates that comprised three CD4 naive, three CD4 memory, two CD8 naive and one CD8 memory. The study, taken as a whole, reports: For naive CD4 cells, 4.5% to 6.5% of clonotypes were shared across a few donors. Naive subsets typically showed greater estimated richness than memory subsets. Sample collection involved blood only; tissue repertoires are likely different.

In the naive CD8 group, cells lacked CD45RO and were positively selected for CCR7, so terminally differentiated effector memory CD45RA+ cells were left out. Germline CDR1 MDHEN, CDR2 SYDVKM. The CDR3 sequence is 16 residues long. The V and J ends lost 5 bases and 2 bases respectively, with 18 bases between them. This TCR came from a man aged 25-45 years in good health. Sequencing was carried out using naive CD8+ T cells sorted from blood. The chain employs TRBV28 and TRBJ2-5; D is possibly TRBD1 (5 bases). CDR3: CASSAPWSRGQETQYF. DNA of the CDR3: TGTGCCAGCAGTGCCCCTTGGTCAAGGGGACAAGAGACCCAGTACTTC.